These 16 T cell receptor beta chains came from one sample sequenced in a study of Graves' ophthalmopathy and Graves' hyperthyroidism. Beta-chain TCR CDR3 regions were amplified from RNA transcripts. First-round RT-PCR relied on HTBI primers, and a second-round multiplex PCR came next. TCRdb fed the multiplex PCR reads into MiXCR, producing one record per CDR3 protein. The data hold around 1.1 million distinct CDR3 sequences, with less than 45% observed a single time. Material: peripheral blood or thyroid tissue (not recorded which). These receptors came from an adult man with Graves' hyperthyroidism.

The chain joins TRBV30 to TRBJ1-2, with unresolved D. V lost 3 bases and J lost 4, with 3 bases in between. This CDR3 has 10 amino acids. CDR1 is GTSNPN and CDR2 is SVGIG in the germline V gene (reference sequence). CDR3 sequence (DNA): TGTGCCTGGAGGAGCTATGGCTACACCTTC. It yields the protein CAWRSYGYTF.

This clonotype was picked up many times. V is TRBV29-1 and J is TRBJ2-7, with D unclear. CDR1 and CDR2 from the germline V gene are SQVTM and ANQGSEA. The CDR3 runs to 11 residues. Between the trimmed V and J ends, which lost 4 bases and 6 bases, there was a span of 10 bases. The CDR3 is CSVVSRGEQYF. Here the CDR3 DNA reads TGCAGCGTTGTATCCCGAGGCGAGCAGTACTTC.

This clonotype was observed a handful of times. The chain is built from TRBV2 and TRBJ2-7; D is possibly TRBD1 (5 bases). Germline V gene lookup returns CDR1 SNHLY and CDR2 FYNNEI. CDR3 length: 13 amino acids. Trimming removed 3 bases at V and 4 bases at J, with 10 bases between. The CDR3 reads CASSDQGGYEQYF. In DNA, the CDR3 is TGTGCCAGCAGTGATCAGGGTGGGTACGAGCAGTACTTC.

This clonotype was observed a handful of times. The chain recombines TRBV12-3 or TRBV12-4 with TRBJ2-2, with D possibly being TRBD1 (6 bases). Trimming cost V 5 bases and J 5 bases, with 12 bases left between them. The CDR3 has 14 residues. The CDR3 reads CASSPQDSTGELFF. In DNA, the CDR3 is TGTGCCAGCAGTCCCCAGGACAGTACCGGGGAGCTGTTTTTT.

This clonotype was picked up a small number of times. This chain connects TRBV7-8 to TRBJ1-4, with D unresolved. With 4 bases removed from V and 3 bases from J, the gap between germline ends came to 12 bases. There are 15 residues in the CDR3. Germline CDR1 is SGHVS and CDR2 is FQNEAQ. The CDR3 reads CASSSQKLANEKLFF. CDR3 in DNA: TGTGCCAGCAGCTCCCAGAAGTTAGCTAATGAAAAACTGTTTTTT.

The rearrangement uses TRBV9 and TRBJ2-7; a weak D match, TRBD1 (6 bases). Germline CDR1 is SGDLS and CDR2 is YYNGEE. V lost 0 bases to trimming and J lost 3 bases, with 13 bases between them. The CDR3 runs 15 residues. As DNA, the CDR3 is TGTGCCAGCAGCGTAGGCACAGGGCTTAACTACGAGCAGTACTTC. Translation gives CASSVGTGLNYEQYF.

This clonotype appeared many times. The rearrangement links TRBV2 to TRBJ2-7, with D possibly matching TRBD1 (5 bases). V was shortened by 8 bases and J by 4 bases, with 18 bases between the two germline ends. This CDR3 comprises 14 residues. The germline V gene encodes CDR1 SNHLY and CDR2 FYNNEI. Here the CDR3 reads CASLQNVRVYEQYF. CDR3 sequence (DNA): TGTGCCAGCTTACAGAACGTCAGGGTGTACGAGCAGTACTTC.

This clonotype has only a few counts. The chain employs TRBV6-6 and TRBJ1-6; D is undetermined. The germline CDR1 and CDR2 sequences are MNHNY and SVGAGI (reference sequence). The V and J ends lost 5 bases and 5 bases respectively, with 13 bases between them. The CDR3 spans 15 residues. The CDR3 spells CASSPPGNNNSPLHF. CDR3 DNA: TGTGCCAGCAGTCCTCCGGGAAACAATAATTCACCCCTCCACTTT.

This clonotype was observed a single time. CDR3 nucleotide sequence: TGCAGTGCTAGAGTCGGTCCTTCCTACGAGCAGTACTTC. This encodes CSARVGPSYEQYF. The chain uses TRBV20-1 and TRBJ2-7; D remains ambiguous. The CDR3 runs 13 residues. V dropped 1 base and J dropped 1 base, with 8 bases sitting between them. Germline values: CDR1 DFQATT, CDR2 SNEGSKA (reference sequence).

This clonotype was found many times. The chain is built from TRBV12-3 or TRBV12-4 and TRBJ2-7, with D maybe TRBD1 (5 bases). The ends were cut back, 6 bases at V and 1 base at J, with 16 bases in the middle. The CDR3 is 15 amino acids. CDR3 protein: CASSPTVAASYEQYF. CDR3 coding DNA: TGTGCCAGCAGCCCGACAGTTGCAGCATCCTACGAGCAGTACTTC.

The chain combines TRBV29-1 with TRBJ2-6, with D possibly TRBD2 on 5 matching bases. With 5 bases removed from V and 3 bases from J, the gap between germline ends came to 11 bases. Germline V CDR1 and CDR2: SQVTM, ANQGSEA. The CDR3 has 14 amino acids. CDR3 bases: TGCAGCGTTAGGCGCGGGCGTGGGGCCAACGTCCTGACTTTC. Amino acids: CSVRRGRGANVLTF.

Details on this clonotype: A read error may account for a junction end that differs from germline. The chain employs TRBV6-2 or TRBV6-3 and TRBJ2-7, with D unclear. The CDR3 length is 15 residues. The germline CDR1 and CDR2 sequences are MNHEY and SVGEGT. In DNA, the CDR3 is TGTGCCAGCAATTACATAAGGGCTGGGGCCTACGAGCAGTACTTC. This sequence encodes CASNYIRAGAYEQYF.

This clonotype was detected many times. The chain carries TRBV2 and TRBJ2-7, with D unresolved. CDR1 is SNHLY, CDR2 FYNNEI, per germline. Trimming took off 8 bases at V and 0 bases at J, with 14 bases between the two ends. The CDR3 runs 14 residues. The CDR3 bases are TGTGCCAGCCTGACAACCGCCACCTCCTACGAGCAGTACTTC. It specifies CASLTTATSYEQYF.

This clonotype was picked up one time. The junction does not match germline at one end; this may be a read error. The rearrangement joins TRBV7-2 to TRBJ2-7; possibly TRBD1 for D (5 bases). This CDR3 has 17 amino acids. CDR1 is SGHTA and CDR2 is FQGNSA in the germline V gene. CDR3 sequence: CASSQDAPQGSSYEQYF. DNA for the CDR3: TGCGCCAGCAGCCAAGATGCCCCCCAGGGAAGCTCCTACGAGCAGTACTTC.

This clonotype was seen ten or more times. The chain employs TRBV20-1 and TRBJ1-1; D might be TRBD1 (5 bases). V was shortened by 2 bases and J by 4 bases, with 14 bases between the two germline ends. This CDR3 is built from 14 residues. Germline values: CDR1 DFQATT, CDR2 SNEGSKA (reference sequence). The CDR3 region is CSARRGTGITEAFF. The CDR3 coding sequence is TGCAGTGCTAGAAGGGGCACAGGAATCACTGAAGCTTTCTTT.

About this clonotype: One end of the junction varies from germline; a read error may be responsible. J is TRBJ2-7 and V is TRBV10-3; 7 bases fit TRBD1. The CDR3 has 15 amino acids. Per the germline V gene, CDR1 is ENHRY and CDR2 is SYGVKD. CDR3 sequence reads: CASSPEGAGGYEQYF. The CDR3 nucleotides read TGTGCCAGCAGTCCCGAGGGGGCCGGCGGCTACGAGCAGTACTTC.